The sequence of this T cell receptor (beta chain) was determined in a study of a mutant IDH1 vaccine in newly diagnosed glioma. Study summary: Patients received eight vaccinations in weeks 1, 3, 5, 7, 11, 15, 19, 23.

On this clone itself: What it binds is not known.

Germline V gene lookup returns CDR1 SGHNT and CDR2 YYREEE (reference sequence). Between the trimmed V and J ends, which lost 4 bases and 4 bases, there was a span of 20 bases. The CDR3 contains 17 residues. The protocol was immunoSEQ multiplex PCR, while the TCRdb copy is restricted to in-frame clones and leaves out a portion. The data show roughly 54,000 clones, 70% to 90% seen once. Study-level points and caveats: Vaccine-induced immune responses occurred in 93.3% of patients.

Sample time point: week 5, during vaccination. Doses consisted of 300 ug of mutant IDH1 20-mer peptide each, paired with topical imiquimod. The chain employs TRBV5-4 and TRBJ2-2, with D possibly being TRBD1 (6 bases). Sequenced material: PBMCs, taken from a glioma patient whose treatment included an IDH1 peptide vaccine. The TCR comes from a man aged 25 to 45 with glioma. The CDR3 loop is CASSRPPGAGATGELFF. Here the CDR3 DNA reads TGTGCCAGCAGCCGTCCCCCCGGGGCAGGGGCCACCGGGGAGCTGTTTTTT. Combining the CDR3 with reference TRBV5-4 and TRBJ2-2 gives the whole variable domain ETGVTQSPTHLIKTRGQQVTLRCSSQSGHNTVSWYQQALGQGPQFIFQYYREEENGRGNFPPRFSGLQFPNYSSELNVNALELDDSALYLCASSRPPGAGATGELFFGEGSRLTVL.